This TCR beta chain was captured by sequencing in a study of early T cells in non-severe SARS-CoV-2 infection. Turning to the study itself: Chains stayed unpaired after sequencing of bulk RNA from unsorted whole blood.

Regarding this clonotype: Its antigen is still unknown.

Individual cDNA molecules carried attached unique molecular identifiers. TCRdb passed the 5' RACE reads through MiXCR, listing each CDR3 protein once. Among some 73,000 distinct CDR3 sequences listed, roughly 12% were seen once. V was shortened by 1 base and J by 4 bases, with 9 bases between the two germline ends. This CDR3 spans 14 amino acids. The germline V gene encodes CDR1 SGHRS and CDR2 YFSETQ. Study observations and caveats: Using VDJdb, the matching emphasized anti-spike CD8 responses while missing private and CD4 specificities.

V gene TRBV5-1 combines with J gene TRBJ2-1; D possibly uses TRBD1 or TRBD2 (5 bases each). Sample: whole blood. This receptor was taken from an adult who was a healthcare worker with PCR-confirmed SARS-CoV-2 infection or an uninfected control (not recorded which). The CDR3 nucleotides read TGCGCCAGCAGCTTGAGAGGGGATTACAATGAGCAGTTCTTC. Translated, it gives CASSLRGDYNEQFF.